One sample yielded the 9 T cell receptor beta chains listed below, sequenced in a study of T cells in Graves' hyperthyroidism and ophthalmopathy. The investigators amplified TCR beta CDR3 regions from RNA transcripts. TCR CDR3 regions were first amplified by RT-PCR with HTBI primers. MiXCR was run by TCRdb on the multiplex PCR reads, yielding one entry per CDR3 protein. The table records roughly 350,000 distinct CDR3 sequences, roughly an eighth of them present only once. Source material: blood. These receptors were obtained from a woman between 40 and 50 years old with Graves' ophthalmopathy.

The rearrangement uses TRBV27 and TRBJ1-1; 7 bases align to TRBD1. Germline V lookup: CDR1 MNHEY, CDR2 SMNVEV (reference sequence). The CDR3 is 15 amino acids. J was trimmed by 0 bases and V by 4 bases; bases with no gene match: 5. In DNA, the CDR3 is TGTGCCAGCAGTTCGACAGGGACGTTGAACACTGAAGCTTTCTTT. Translating gives CASSSTGTLNTEAFF.

The genes are TRBV7-9 and TRBJ1-5; TRBD1 might be the D (5 bases). V was trimmed by 5 bases and J by 2 bases, leaving 13 bases between them. The V gene's germline CDR1 is SEHNR and CDR2 FQNEAQ (reference sequence). The CDR3 is 15 residues long. Here the CDR3 reads CASSPGGAGNQPQHF. CDR3 DNA sequence: TGTGCCAGCAGCCCTGGAGGGGCGGGCAATCAGCCCCAGCATTTT.

This clonotype was recorded many times. The chain has TRBV6-2 or TRBV6-3 and TRBJ2-3; D remains ambiguous. Germline V lookup: CDR1 MNHEY, CDR2 SVGEGT. This CDR3 contains 12 residues. The germline V and J ends were trimmed by 2 bases and 1 base, with 1 base remaining between them. DNA of the CDR3: TGTGCCAGCAGTTACGGCACAGATACGCAGTATTTT. Its protein product is CASSYGTDTQYF.

This clonotype was seen a few times. The chain employs TRBV30 and TRBJ2-6; the D is unclear. Germline V gene sequence: CDR1 GTSNPN, CDR2 SVGIG (reference sequence). The CDR3 is made up of 14 amino acids. V lost 8 bases, J lost 1 base, and 12 bases lay in between. The CDR3 region has the DNA TGTGCCCAGATACGTAATTCTGGGGCCAACGTCCTGACTTTC. Translation: CAQIRNSGANVLTF.

The rearrangement links TRBV5-6 to TRBJ2-3; 9 bases fit TRBD1. With V trimmed by 3 bases and J by 3 bases, 8 bases remained unmatched. This CDR3 contains 16 residues. Germline assignment: CDR1 SGHDT and CDR2 YYEEEE. In DNA form, the CDR3 reads TGTGCCAGCAGCTCCCGTTGGGACAGGGAGACAGATACGCAGTATTTT. This gives the protein CASSSRWDRETDTQYF.

The chain links TRBV10-2 to TRBJ1-6, with D maybe TRBD1 (6 bases). The CDR3 has 13 residues. Germline assignment: CDR1 WSHSY and CDR2 SAAADI. Trimming left V 5 bases short and J 11 bases short, with 13 bases between. CDR3 loop: CASSSGAGAPLHF. CDR3 bases: TGCGCCAGCAGTTCGGGGGCAGGGGCACCCCTCCACTTT.

This clonotype came up many times. V usage is TRBV6-6 and J usage is TRBJ1-1, with 10 positions matching TRBD1. This CDR3 spans 14 amino acids. Unmatched junction bases numbered 2, after V lost 2 bases and J lost 5 bases. Germline loops: CDR1 MNHNY, CDR2 SVGAGI (reference sequence). The CDR3 sequence is CASSYGTGETEAFF. DNA of the CDR3: TGTGCCAGCAGTTACGGGACAGGGGAAACTGAAGCTTTCTTT.

This clonotype was picked up many times. J is TRBJ1-6 and V is TRBV12-3 or TRBV12-4; 8 nucleotides agree with TRBD1. V shed 5 bases and J 10 bases; nucleotides not matched to a gene: 7. The CDR3 spans 14 residues. CDR3: CASSRTGMESPLHF. The CDR3 DNA follows: TGTGCCAGCAGTCGGACAGGGATGGAATCACCCCTCCACTTT.

This clonotype was found a few times. This chain joins TRBV20-1 and TRBJ2-7; TRBD2 matches 11 bases. V lost 6 bases to trimming and J lost 2 bases; unmatched junction nucleotides: 6. The CDR3 sequence is 14 residues long. Germline V gene lookup returns CDR1 DFQATT and CDR2 SNEGSKA (reference sequence). Here the CDR3 reads CSAFGLAGPYEQYF. CDR3 coding DNA: TGCAGTGCCTTCGGACTAGCGGGTCCCTACGAGCAGTACTTC.